The following is a T cell receptor beta chain sequence with its context. The sample belongs to a study of technical replicates of blood from a few donors. The CDR3 loop spans 14 amino acids. The V gene end was trimmed by 5 bases and the J gene end by 10 bases; junction bases not matched to a gene: 13. Germline values: CDR1 SGHTA, CDR2 FQGNSA. Generated by immunoSEQ multiplex PCR, the TCRdb table keeps only in-frame clones and is missing some. The sample records more than 75,000 clones, roughly 85% being singletons. This sequence joins TRBV7-2 and TRBJ1-1; 7 bases are a match to TRBD1. The sample was PBMCs. The clonotype was recovered from a human donor in good health. Some clones in this sample may be carry-over from other donors' samples. For the CDR3, the DNA is TGTGCCAGCAGCCCCGGGGTAGGGGGCGGGCGAGCTTTCTTT. This encodes CASSPGVGGGRAFF.